The 3 T cell receptor beta chains in this list originate from one sample, sequenced in a study of persistence of HIV-infected CD4 T cells. This was the immunoSEQ version 4 assay in survey mode. TCRdb's copy holds only in-frame clones and misses some; the assay was immunoSEQ multiplex PCR. Here the sample spans about 7,500 clones, approximately 63% being singletons. Their recognized antigens are unknown. Stimulation used around 9.1 ug/mL lysate from CMV-infected fibroblasts. CD4+ T cells upregulating both CD40 ligand and CD69 were sorted as responding cells. The material sequenced was CD4+ T cells sorted from PBMCs after roughly 17-hour stimulation, taken from a patient who received antiretroviral therapy. Source of these receptors: an adult man with HIV who was CMV-seropositive.

The chain employs TRBV11-3 and TRBJ2-5, with D perhaps matching TRBD2 (6 bases). The CDR3 sequence is 14 residues long. The germline CDR1 and CDR2 sequences are SGHNT and YENEEA. V was clipped by 5 bases and J by 2 bases, with 12 bases between them. The CDR3 is CASSPRRGQETQYF. The CDR3 DNA sequence: TGTGCCAGCAGCCCCAGGAGGGGACAAGAGACCCAGTACTTC.

The rearrangement uses TRBV10-2 and TRBJ2-1, with TRBD2 matching 14 bases. The germline CDR1 and CDR2 sequences are WSHSY and SAAADI. Unmatched junction bases numbered 4, after V lost 5 bases and J lost 7 bases. CDR3 size: 15 residues. CDR3 sequence: CASSSGTSGSNEQFF. DNA of the CDR3: TGCGCCAGCAGTTCCGGGACTAGCGGGAGTAATGAGCAGTTCTTC.

V usage is TRBV6-6 and J usage is TRBJ1-2, with 7 bases lining up with TRBD1. The CDR3 runs 12 residues. Germline trimming cut 4 bases from V and 6 bases from J; bases unmatched to any gene: 2. Germline V lookup: CDR1 MNHNY, CDR2 SVGAGI (reference sequence). CDR3 nucleotide sequence: TGTGCCAGCAGTTTCACAGGGGATGGCTACACCTTC. Protein sequence: CASSFTGDGYTF.